The next 23 T cell receptor beta chains were all read from a single sample in a study of blood T cell repertoires in COVID-19. TCRdb keeps only in-frame clones here, not all; method: immunoSEQ multiplex PCR. The sample shows 400,000 to 450,000 clones, around 90% of them seen only once. The sample consisted of PBMCs or T cells enriched from blood (not recorded which). The receptors come from a young man who had recovered from COVID-19.

The chain couples TRBV5-6 to TRBJ1-1; D remains unclear. Germline-derived CDR1 and CDR2 are SGHDT and YYEEEE. V lost 7 bases to trimming and J lost 0 bases, with 7 bases between them. CDR3 size: 12 residues. CDR3 DNA sequence: TGTGCCAGCTCTACCATGAACACTGAAGCTTTCTTT. Protein sequence: CASSTMNTEAFF. Drawing the rest from reference TRBV5-6 and TRBJ1-1, the complete variable domain is DAGVTQSPTHLIKTRGQQVTLRCSPKSGHDTVSWYQQALGQGPQFIFQYYEEEERQRGNFPDRFSGHQFPNYSSELNVNALLLGDSALYLCASSTMNTEAFFGQGTRLTVV.

The chain joins TRBV7-8 to TRBJ1-4; no clear D. The CDR3 sequence is 17 residues long. CDR1 and CDR2 (germline): SGHVS, FQNEAQ. The germline V and J ends were trimmed by 3 bases and 8 bases, with 22 bases remaining between them. The CDR3 here is CASSFPSGGPRGEKLFF. The CDR3 region has the DNA TGTGCCAGCAGCTTCCCTTCCGGCGGCCCTCGAGGGGAAAAACTGTTTTTT.

The genes are TRBV4-1 and TRBJ1-4; 10 bases agree with TRBD1. In germline, CDR1 is MGHRA, CDR2 YSYEKL. The CDR3 is 18 amino acids. With V trimmed by 3 bases and J by 0 bases, 7 bases remained unmatched. The CDR3 loop reads CASSHRQGAIATNEKLFF. The CDR3 coding sequence is TGCGCCAGCAGCCATCGACAGGGGGCCATTGCAACTAATGAAAAACTGTTTTTT.

The chain has TRBV10-1 and TRBJ1-1; 7 bases are shared with TRBD1. Looked up from germline, CDR1 is WNHNN and CDR2 is SYGVQD (reference sequence). Trimming at V came to 5 bases and at J to 4 bases, leaving 16 bases not matched to a gene. The CDR3 runs to 17 residues. CDR3 nucleotides: TGCGCCAGCAGTCAACTAGGGGCAGGGGGTGGTGTCACTGAAGCTTTCTTT. Translating gives CASSQLGAGGGVTEAFF.

Here the CDR3 reads CASSNPQTSGPSTDTQYF. CDR3 in DNA: TGTGCCAGCAGCAACCCCCAGACTAGCGGGCCCTCCACAGATACGCAGTATTTT. The chain has TRBV21-1 and TRBJ2-3; the table's D call TRBD2 went unverified against the DNA. TRBV21-1 corresponds to a pseudogene. The CDR3 has 18 residues.

The chain employs TRBV29-1 and TRBJ1-2; weak D call: TRBD1 (5 bases). This CDR3 is 12 amino acids long. CDR1 is SQVTM, CDR2 ANQGSEA, per germline. V was clipped by 4 bases and J by 3 bases, with 9 bases between them. CDR3 DNA: TGCAGCGTTGTAGGGGACTACTATGGCTACACCTTC. Protein sequence: CSVVGDYYGYTF. The variable domain in full, completed from reference TRBV29-1 and TRBJ1-2, reads SAVISQKPSRDICQRGTSLTIQCQVDSQVTMMFWYRQQPGQSLTLIATANQGSEATYESGFVIDKFPISRPNLTFSTLTVSNMSPEDSSIYLCSVVGDYYGYTFGSGTRLTVV.

The gene calls are TRBV5-4 and TRBJ1-2; 10 nucleotides agree with TRBD1. CDR1 SGHNT and CDR2 YYREEE come from the germline V gene (reference sequence). J was trimmed by 2 bases and V by 6 bases; bases with no gene match: 10. This CDR3 is built from 16 residues. The CDR3 region is CASTSPSDRGNYGYTF. In DNA, the CDR3 is TGTGCCAGCACTTCTCCCTCGGACAGGGGGAACTATGGCTACACCTTC.

The chain is built from TRBV5-4 and TRBJ1-2, with 10 bases fitting TRBD1. V shed 6 bases and J 7 bases; nucleotides not matched to a gene: 12. CDR1 and CDR2 (germline): SGHNT, YYREEE (reference sequence). The CDR3 runs 15 residues. CDR3 sequence: CASTARDRGQSGYTF. In DNA, the CDR3 is TGTGCCAGCACGGCCCGGGACAGGGGACAGAGTGGCTACACCTTC.

The chain links TRBV5-1 to TRBJ2-3; perhaps TRBD1 as D (6 bases). With 2 bases removed from V and 6 bases from J, the gap between germline ends came to 16 bases. Germline lookup yields CDR1 SGHRS and CDR2 YFSETQ. This CDR3 has 15 amino acids. The CDR3 here is CASSFSGVKGDTQYF. CDR3 nucleotide sequence: TGCGCCAGCAGCTTCTCAGGGGTAAAGGGGGATACGCAGTATTTT.

In the case of this clone: Other DNA sequences of this sample code for an identical CDR3. This chain connects TRBV6-5 to TRBJ1-1, with 8 bases aligning to TRBD1. This CDR3 has 13 residues. Germline lookup yields CDR1 MNHEY and CDR2 SVGAGI. V was clipped by 8 bases and J by 0 bases; unmatched bases: 2. The CDR3 protein is CASGQGLNTEAFF. In nucleotides, the CDR3 is TGTGCCAGCGGACAGGGACTGAACACTGAAGCTTTCTTT.

V gene TRBV19 combines with J gene TRBJ2-3; a possible D gene is TRBD1 (5 bases). Germline CDR1 and CDR2: LNHDA and SQIVND (reference sequence). The V gene lost 5 bases and the J gene lost 2 bases, with 8 bases spanning the gap. The CDR3 length is 13 residues. CDR3 nucleotide sequence: TGTGCCAGTAGTTCACAGGTCACAGATACGCAGTATTTT. Protein: CASSSQVTDTQYF.

The chain carries TRBV2 and TRBJ1-4, with D tentatively TRBD1 (5 bases). The germline V gene has CDR1 SNHLY and CDR2 FYNNEI. CDR3 length equals 14 residues. V was shortened by 3 bases and J by 8 bases, with 13 bases between the two germline ends. In DNA form, the CDR3 reads TGTGCCAGCAGTGACCAGGGAAGAGGCGAAAAACTGTTTTTT. As protein: CASSDQGRGEKLFF. The complete variable domain, with remaining parts taken from reference TRBV2 and TRBJ1-4, reads EPEVTQTPSHQVTQMGQEVILRCVPISNHLYFYWYRQILGQKVEFLVSFYNNEISEKSEIFDDQFSVERPDGSNFTLKIRSTKLEDSAMYFCASSDQGRGEKLFFGSGTQLSVL.

This chain connects TRBV7-9 to TRBJ1-4; 8 bases line up with TRBD1. CDR1 and CDR2 from the germline V gene are SEHNR and FQNEAQ (reference sequence). Trimming cost V 5 bases and J 7 bases; bases outside gene matches: 12. The CDR3 spans 16 residues. The chain's CDR3 is CASSPAGGGNSEKLFF. In DNA form, the CDR3 reads TGTGCCAGCAGCCCGGCAGGGGGCGGCAACTCTGAAAAACTGTTTTTT.

This sequence joins TRBV7-9 and TRBJ2-1, with D perhaps TRBD2 (6 bases). The germline V gene has CDR1 SEHNR and CDR2 FQNEAQ (reference sequence). The CDR3 is 16 amino acids. V shed 5 bases and J shed 6 bases, with 20 bases lying between them. The CDR3 DNA reads TGTGCCAGCAGCCCCGGACCGTCTGGGGGGACCAATGAGCAGTTCTTC. The encoded protein is CASSPGPSGGTNEQFF.

The CDR3 DNA is TGTGCCAGCAGCTCGATTAGCGGGAGCGGGTCCTACAATGAGCAGTTCTTC. This sequence encodes CASSSISGSGSYNEQFF. This chain connects TRBV5-4 to TRBJ2-1, with 9 bases aligning to TRBD2. The J segment lost 1 base and the V segment lost 3 bases, leaving 8 bases of the junction unmatched. CDR1 and CDR2 (germline): SGHNT, YYREEE (reference sequence). CDR3 length: 17 residues.

The sample holds one count of this clone. The chain carries TRBV9 and TRBJ1-2, with D possibly TRBD1 on 5 matching bases. CDR3 length: 13 residues. Germline assignment: CDR1 SGDLS and CDR2 YYNGEE. Trimming took off 7 bases at V and 2 bases at J, with 12 bases between the two ends. CDR3 sequence reads: CASAQTGNYGYTF. The CDR3, as DNA: TGTGCCAGCGCCCAAACAGGAAACTATGGCTACACCTTC.

The rearrangement joins TRBV5-8 to TRBJ1-4; 8 positions match TRBD1. Germline V gene lookup returns CDR1 SGHTS and CDR2 YDEGEE. Trimming removed 4 bases from V and 5 bases from J; junction bases left unmatched: 10. This CDR3 is 16 amino acids long. The CDR3 DNA follows: TGTGCCAGCAGCCTGGAAACAGGGGGGCGGAATGAAAAACTGTTTTTT. Translated, it gives CASSLETGGRNEKLFF.

This sequence joins TRBV3-1 (or the pseudogene TRBV3-2) and TRBJ1-1, with TRBD1 as a possible D gene (6 bases). This CDR3 has 13 residues. The V end was cut by 6 bases, the J end by 0 bases, with 8 bases between. The V gene's germline CDR1 is LGHDT and CDR2 YNNKEL (reference sequence). As DNA, the CDR3 is TGTGCCAGCAGGAGACAGGTGAACACTGAAGCTTTCTTT. Residues: CASRRQVNTEAFF.

The rearrangement joins TRBV5-1 to TRBJ2-2; no clear D. Looked up from germline, CDR1 is SGHRS and CDR2 is YFSETQ. This CDR3 comprises 12 residues. V lost 0 bases and J 7 bases, leaving 4 bases between the germline ends. The CDR3 DNA sequence: TGCGCCAGCAGCTTGGTAGTCGGGGAGCTGTTTTTT. Protein product: CASSLVVGELFF.

Of note for this clone: The sample has other DNA sequences that encode this CDR3 too. This rearrangement joins TRBV27 to TRBJ1-2, with D uncertain. This CDR3 is built from 13 residues. V was pared by 3 bases and J by 1 base, with 6 bases between. CDR1 MNHEY and CDR2 SMNVEV come from the germline V gene (reference sequence). The DNA of the CDR3 is TGTGCCAGCAGTTTGGGCCTTAACTATGGCTACACCTTC. Its protein product is CASSLGLNYGYTF.

The CDR3 nucleotides are TGTGCCTGGAGTGGACTAGCGGAATACACAGATACGCAGTATTTT. It translates to CAWSGLAEYTDTQYF. V gene TRBV30 combines with J gene TRBJ2-3, with TRBD2 matching 9 bases. Germline V gene sequence: CDR1 GTSNPN, CDR2 SVGIG (reference sequence). V lost 1 base to trimming and J lost 2 bases; unmatched junction nucleotides: 4. The CDR3 runs 15 residues.

This chain links TRBV5-4 with TRBJ2-5; TRBD2 matches 13 bases. The ends lost 5 bases at V and 4 bases at J; junction bases unmatched: 8. Per the germline V gene, CDR1 is SGHNT and CDR2 is YYREEE (reference sequence). The CDR3 has 16 amino acids. Here the CDR3 reads CASSTGLAGVLETQYF. The CDR3 nucleotides read TGTGCCAGCAGTACTGGACTAGCGGGAGTATTAGAGACCCAGTACTTC.

The rearrangement uses TRBV2 and TRBJ1-1; D is uncertain. Germline CDR1 is SNHLY and CDR2 is FYNNEI. V shed 2 bases and J shed 8 bases, with 12 bases lying between them. CDR3 size: 13 residues. The CDR3 here is CASSERGQAEAFF. CDR3 nucleotides: TGTGCCAGCAGTGAACGGGGTCAAGCGGAAGCTTTCTTT.